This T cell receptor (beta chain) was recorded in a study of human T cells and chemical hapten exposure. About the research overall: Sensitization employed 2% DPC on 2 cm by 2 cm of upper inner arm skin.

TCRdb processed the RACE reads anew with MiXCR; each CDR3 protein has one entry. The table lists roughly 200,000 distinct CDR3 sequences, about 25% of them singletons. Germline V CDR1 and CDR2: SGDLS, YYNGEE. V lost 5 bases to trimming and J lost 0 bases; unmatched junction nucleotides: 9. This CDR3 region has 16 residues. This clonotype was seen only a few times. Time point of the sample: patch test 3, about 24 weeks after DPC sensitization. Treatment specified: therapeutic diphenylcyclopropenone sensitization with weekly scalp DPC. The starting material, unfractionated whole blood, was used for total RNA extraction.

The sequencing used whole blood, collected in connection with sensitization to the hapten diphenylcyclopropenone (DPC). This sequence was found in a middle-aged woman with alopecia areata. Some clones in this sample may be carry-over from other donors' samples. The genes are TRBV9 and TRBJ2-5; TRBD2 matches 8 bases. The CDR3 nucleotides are TGTGCCAGCAGTGATATTAGCGGGAAGTACCAAGAGACCCAGTACTTC. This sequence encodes CASSDISGKYQETQYF. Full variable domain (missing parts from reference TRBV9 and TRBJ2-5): DSGVTQTPKHLITATGQRVTLRCSPRSGDLSVYWYQQSLDQGLQFLIQYYNGEERAKGNILERFSAQQFPDLHSELNLSSLELGDSALYFCASSDISGKYQETQYFGPGTRLLVL.